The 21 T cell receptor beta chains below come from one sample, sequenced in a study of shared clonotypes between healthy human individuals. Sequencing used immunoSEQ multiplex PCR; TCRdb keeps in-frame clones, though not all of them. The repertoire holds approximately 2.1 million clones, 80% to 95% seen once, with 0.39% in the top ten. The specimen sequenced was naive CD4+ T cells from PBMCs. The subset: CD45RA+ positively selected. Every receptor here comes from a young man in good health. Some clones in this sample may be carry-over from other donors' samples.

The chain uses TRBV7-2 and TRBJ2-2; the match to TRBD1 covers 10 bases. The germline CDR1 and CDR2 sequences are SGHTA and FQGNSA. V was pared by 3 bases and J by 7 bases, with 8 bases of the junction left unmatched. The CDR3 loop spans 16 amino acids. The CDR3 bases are TGTGCCAGCAGCTTGTCCGGGACAGGGGTTTTCGGGGAGCTGTTTTTT. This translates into CASSLSGTGVFGELFF.

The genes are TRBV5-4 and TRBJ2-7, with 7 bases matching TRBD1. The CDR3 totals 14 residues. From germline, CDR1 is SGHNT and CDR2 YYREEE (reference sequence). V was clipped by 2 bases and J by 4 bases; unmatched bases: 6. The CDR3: CASSLRTGDYEQYF. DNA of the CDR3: TGTGCCAGCAGCTTACGGACAGGAGATTACGAGCAGTACTTC.

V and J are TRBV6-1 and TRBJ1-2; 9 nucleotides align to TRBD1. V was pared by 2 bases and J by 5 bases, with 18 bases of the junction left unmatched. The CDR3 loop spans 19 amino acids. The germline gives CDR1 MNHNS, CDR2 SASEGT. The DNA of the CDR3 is TGTGCCAGCAGTGAAAAGCAGTCACGAACCGGGACAGGGATATATGGCTACACCTTC. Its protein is CASSEKQSRTGTGIYGYTF.

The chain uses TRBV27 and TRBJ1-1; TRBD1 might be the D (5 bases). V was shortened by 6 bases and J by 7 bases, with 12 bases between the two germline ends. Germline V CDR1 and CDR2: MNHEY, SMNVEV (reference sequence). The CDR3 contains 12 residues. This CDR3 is CASRGVRGEAFF. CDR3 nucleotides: TGTGCCAGCAGAGGGGTTCGGGGTGAAGCTTTCTTT.

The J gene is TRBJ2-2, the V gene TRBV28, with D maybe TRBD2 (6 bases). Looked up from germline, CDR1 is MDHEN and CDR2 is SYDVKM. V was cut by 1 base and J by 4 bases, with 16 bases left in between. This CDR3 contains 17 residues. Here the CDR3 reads CASSLSYGTGVTGELFF. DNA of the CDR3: TGTGCCAGCAGTTTATCATATGGGACGGGAGTCACCGGGGAGCTGTTTTTT.

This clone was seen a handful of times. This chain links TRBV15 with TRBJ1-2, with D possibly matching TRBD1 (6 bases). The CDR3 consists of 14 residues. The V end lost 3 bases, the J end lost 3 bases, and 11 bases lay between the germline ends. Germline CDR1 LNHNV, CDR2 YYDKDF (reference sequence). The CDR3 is CATSRLQGDYGYTF. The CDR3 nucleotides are TGTGCCACCAGCAGGCTACAGGGCGACTATGGCTACACCTTC. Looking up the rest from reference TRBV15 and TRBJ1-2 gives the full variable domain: DAMVIQNPRYQVTQFGKPVTLSCSQTLNHNVMYWYQQKSSQAPKLLFHYYDKDFNNEADTPDNFQSRRPNTSFCFLDIRSPGLGDTAMYLCATSRLQGDYGYTFGSGTRLTVV.

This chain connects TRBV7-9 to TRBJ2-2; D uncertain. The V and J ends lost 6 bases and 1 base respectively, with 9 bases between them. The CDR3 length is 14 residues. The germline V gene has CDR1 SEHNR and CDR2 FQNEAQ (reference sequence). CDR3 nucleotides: TGTGCCAGCAGACGGCGGCAGAACACCGGGGAGCTGTTTTTT. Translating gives CASRRRQNTGELFF.

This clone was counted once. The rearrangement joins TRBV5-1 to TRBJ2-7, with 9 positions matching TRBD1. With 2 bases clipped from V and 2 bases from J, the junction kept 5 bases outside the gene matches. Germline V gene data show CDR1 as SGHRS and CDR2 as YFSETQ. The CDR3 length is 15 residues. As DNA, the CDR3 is TGCGCCAGCAGCTTAAGACAGGGGGGGACCTACGAGCAGTACTTC. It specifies CASSLRQGGTYEQYF.

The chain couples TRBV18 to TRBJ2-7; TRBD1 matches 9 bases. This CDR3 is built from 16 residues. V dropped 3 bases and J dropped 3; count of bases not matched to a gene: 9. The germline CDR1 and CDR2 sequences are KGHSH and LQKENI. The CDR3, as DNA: TGTGCCAGCTCACCTTTCCGGGACAGGGCCCGCTACGAGCAGTACTTC. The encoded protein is CASSPFRDRARYEQYF.

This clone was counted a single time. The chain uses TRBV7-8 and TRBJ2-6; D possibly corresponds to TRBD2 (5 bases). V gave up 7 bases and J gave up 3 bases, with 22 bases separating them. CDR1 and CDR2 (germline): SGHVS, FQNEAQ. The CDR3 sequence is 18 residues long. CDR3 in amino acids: CASTQQPRRDFGANVLTF. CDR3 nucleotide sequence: TGTGCCAGCACCCAACAACCGAGACGGGATTTTGGGGCCAACGTCCTGACTTTC.

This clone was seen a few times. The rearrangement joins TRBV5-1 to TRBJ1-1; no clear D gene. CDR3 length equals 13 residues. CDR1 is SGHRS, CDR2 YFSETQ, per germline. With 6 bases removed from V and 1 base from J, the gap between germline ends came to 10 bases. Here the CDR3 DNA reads TGCGCCAGCAATAAAGTATCGAACACTGAAGCTTTCTTT. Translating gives CASNKVSNTEAFF.

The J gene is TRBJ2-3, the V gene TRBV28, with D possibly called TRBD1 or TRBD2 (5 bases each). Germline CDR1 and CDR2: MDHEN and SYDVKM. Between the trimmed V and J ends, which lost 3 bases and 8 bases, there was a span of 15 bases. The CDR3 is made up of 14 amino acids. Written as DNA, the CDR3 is TGTGCCAGCAGTTTGGCAGGGAGTTGGGGTACGCAGTATTTT. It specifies CASSLAGSWGTQYF.

This CDR3 reads CASSSLGGAQETQYF. The CDR3 nucleotides are TGTGCCAGCAGCTCCCTGGGCGGTGCCCAAGAGACCCAGTACTTC. The rearrangement links TRBV7-3 to TRBJ2-5; the D is unclear. Germline lookup yields CDR1 SGHTA and CDR2 FQGTGA. The CDR3 consists of 15 residues. Trimming stripped 4 bases from V and 1 base from J, with 13 bases between.

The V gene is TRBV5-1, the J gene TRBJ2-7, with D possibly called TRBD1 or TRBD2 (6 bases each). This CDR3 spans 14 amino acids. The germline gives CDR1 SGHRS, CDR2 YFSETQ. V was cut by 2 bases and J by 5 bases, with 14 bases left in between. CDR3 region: CASSLGGRSDEQYF. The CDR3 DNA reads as TGCGCCAGCAGCTTAGGGGGGCGTAGCGACGAGCAGTACTTC.

This CDR3 is CASSPPGIAGSTDTQYF. CDR3 nucleotides: TGTGCCAGCAGCCCCCCCGGAATAGCGGGGAGCACAGATACGCAGTATTTT. The chain recombines TRBV11-2 with TRBJ2-3; 8 bases agree with TRBD2. Unmatched junction bases numbered 10, after V lost 5 bases and J lost 0 bases. The CDR3 length is 17 residues. CDR1 and CDR2 from the germline V gene are SGHAT and FQNNGV.

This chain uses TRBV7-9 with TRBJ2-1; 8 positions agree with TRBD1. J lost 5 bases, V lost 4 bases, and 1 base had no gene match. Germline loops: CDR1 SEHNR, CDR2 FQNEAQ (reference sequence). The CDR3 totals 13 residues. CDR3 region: CASSSGQDNEQFF. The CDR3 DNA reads TGTGCCAGCAGCTCGGGACAGGACAATGAGCAGTTCTTC.

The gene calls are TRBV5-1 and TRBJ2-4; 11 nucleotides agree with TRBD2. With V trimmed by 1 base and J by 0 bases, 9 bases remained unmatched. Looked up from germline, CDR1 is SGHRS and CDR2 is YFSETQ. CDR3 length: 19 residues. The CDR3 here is CASSLSPGLADIAKNIQYF. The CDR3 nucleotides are TGCGCCAGCAGCTTGAGTCCGGGACTAGCGGATATAGCCAAAAACATTCAGTACTTC.

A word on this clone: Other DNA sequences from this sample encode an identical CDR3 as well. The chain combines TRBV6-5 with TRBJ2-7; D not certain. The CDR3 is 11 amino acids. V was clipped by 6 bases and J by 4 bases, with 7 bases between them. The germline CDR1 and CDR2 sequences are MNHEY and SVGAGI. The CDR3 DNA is TGTGCCAGCAGCTTGGGGTACGAGCAGTACTTC. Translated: CASSLGYEQYF.

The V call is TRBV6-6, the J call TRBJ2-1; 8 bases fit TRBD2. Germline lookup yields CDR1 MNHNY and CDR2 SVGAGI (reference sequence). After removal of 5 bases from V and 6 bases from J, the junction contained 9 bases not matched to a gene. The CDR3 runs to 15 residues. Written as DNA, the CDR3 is TGTGCCAGCAGTACCCGGGAGGGCCGTAGCAATGAGCAGTTCTTC. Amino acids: CASSTREGRSNEQFF.

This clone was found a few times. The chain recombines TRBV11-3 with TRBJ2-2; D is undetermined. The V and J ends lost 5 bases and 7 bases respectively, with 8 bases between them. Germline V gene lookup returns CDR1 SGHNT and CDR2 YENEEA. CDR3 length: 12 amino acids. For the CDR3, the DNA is TGTGCCAGCAGCGTAGGTTTCGGGGAGCTGTTTTTT. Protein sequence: CASSVGFGELFF.

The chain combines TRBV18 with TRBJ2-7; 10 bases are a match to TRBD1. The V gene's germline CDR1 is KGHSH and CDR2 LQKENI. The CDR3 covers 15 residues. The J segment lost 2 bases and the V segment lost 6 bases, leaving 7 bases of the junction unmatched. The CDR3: CASSRGTGAPYEQYF. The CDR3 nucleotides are TGTGCCAGCTCCCGGGGGACAGGGGCCCCCTACGAGCAGTACTTC.